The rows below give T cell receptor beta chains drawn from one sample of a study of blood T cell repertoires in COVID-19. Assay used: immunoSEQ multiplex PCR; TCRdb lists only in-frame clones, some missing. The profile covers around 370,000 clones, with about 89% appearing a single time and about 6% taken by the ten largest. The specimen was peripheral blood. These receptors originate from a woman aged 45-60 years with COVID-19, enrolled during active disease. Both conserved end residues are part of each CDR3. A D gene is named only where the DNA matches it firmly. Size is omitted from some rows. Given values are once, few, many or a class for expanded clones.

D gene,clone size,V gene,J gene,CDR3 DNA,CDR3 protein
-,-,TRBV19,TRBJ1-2,TGTGCCAGTAGTATTGGACAGCCCTATGGCTACACCTTC,CASSIGQPYGYTF
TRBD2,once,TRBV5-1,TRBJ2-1,TGCGCCAGCAGCTCACCGGGACTAGCCCTTCGAGAGCAGTTCTTC,CASSSPGLALREQFF
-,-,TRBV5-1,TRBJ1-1,TGCGCCAGCAGCGTCAGGGTTGGAAACACTGAAGCTTTCTTT,CASSVRVGNTEAFF
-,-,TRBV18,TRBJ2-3,TGTGCCAGCTCACCGCAGGTTAAAGATACGCAGTATTTT,CASSPQVKDTQYF
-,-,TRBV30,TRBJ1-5,TGTGCCTGGAGTGTGGACAGCCGCCGGCCCCAGCATTTT,CAWSVDSRRPQHF
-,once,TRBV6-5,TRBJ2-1,TGTGCCAGCAGAAGAGCGAGTAGCTCCTACAATGAGCAGTTCTTC,CASRRASSSYNEQFF
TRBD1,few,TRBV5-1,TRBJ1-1,TGCGCCAGCAGCTTGGCCCCAGGGGGTTGGTCTGAAGCTTTCTTT,CASSLAPGGWSEAFF
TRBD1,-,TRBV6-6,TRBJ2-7,TGTGCCAGCAGTTCCGGGACAGGATACGAGCAGTACTTC,CASSSGTGYEQYF
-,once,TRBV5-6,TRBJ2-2,TGTGCCAGCCAGAGGAGCCCGCTCACCGGGGAGCTGTTTTTT,CASQRSPLTGELFF
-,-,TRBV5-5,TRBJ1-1,TGTGCCAGCAGCCAGCCAGGGACTGAAGCTTTCTTT,CASSQPGTEAFF
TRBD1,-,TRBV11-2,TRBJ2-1,TGTGCCAGCAGCTTAGGTGGTCCGGGACAGGGATCCTACAATGAGCAGTTCTTC,CASSLGGPGQGSYNEQFF
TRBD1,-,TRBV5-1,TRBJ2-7,TGCGCCAGCAGCTCGGGACAGGTGGAGCAGTACTTC,CASSSGQVEQYF
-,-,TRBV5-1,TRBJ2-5,TGCGCCAGCAGCCCCACCGGGACAAACTTAGTGGAGACCCAGTACTTC,CASSPTGTNLVETQYF
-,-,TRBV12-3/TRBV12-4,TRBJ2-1,TGTGCCAGCAGCCTCGGACAGAGCGGATTCTTC,CASSLGQSGFF
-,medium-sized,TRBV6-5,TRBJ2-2,TGTGCCAGCAGTTACTCGGAGATCGGCGCCGGGGAGCTGTTTTTT,CASSYSEIGAGELFF
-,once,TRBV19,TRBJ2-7,TGTGCCAGTAGTGCCAGGATCCCTACCTACGAGCAGTACTTC,CASSARIPTYEQYF
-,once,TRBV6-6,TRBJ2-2,TGTGCCAGCAGAGATACAGGATTGAACACCGGGGAGCTGTTTTTT,CASRDTGLNTGELFF
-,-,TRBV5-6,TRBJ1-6,TGTGCCAGCAGCTTGGCCAAGGGGTCGGCTTCACCCCTCCACTTT,CASSLAKGSASPLHF
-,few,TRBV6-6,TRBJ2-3,TGTGCCAGCAAGGCTAGCGGCACAGATACGCAGTATTTT,CASKASGTDTQYF
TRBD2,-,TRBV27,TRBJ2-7,TGTGCCAGCAGTCCCTACGGGGGGGGGCAATCCTACGAGCAGTACTTC,CASSPYGGGQSYEQYF
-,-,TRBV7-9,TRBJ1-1,TGTGCCAGCAGCTTAGGCGGGTCGGGGGACACTGAAGCTTTCTTT,CASSLGGSGDTEAFF
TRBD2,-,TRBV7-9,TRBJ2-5,TGTGCCAGCAGCCCGGGGACTAGCGGGAGCCAAGAGACCCAGTACTTC,CASSPGTSGSQETQYF
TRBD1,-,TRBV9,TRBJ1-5,TGTGCCAGCAGCGTGGGACAGGGGAGCAATCAGCCCCAGCATTTT,CASSVGQGSNQPQHF
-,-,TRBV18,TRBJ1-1,TGTGCCAGCTCACAAGACAGGTACACTGAAGCTTTCTTT,CASSQDRYTEAFF
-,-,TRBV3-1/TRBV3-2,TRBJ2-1,TGTGCCAGCAGCCGCCTACAGGAGGGAAAGCAGTTCTTC,CASSRLQEGKQFF
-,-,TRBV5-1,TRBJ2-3,TGCGCCAGCAGCTTGGCACAGGGAGGCACAGATACGCAGTATTTT,CASSLAQGGTDTQYF
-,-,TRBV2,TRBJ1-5,TGTGCCAGCAGTGAACAGGGTCAACAGCCCCAGCATTTT,CASSEQGQQPQHF
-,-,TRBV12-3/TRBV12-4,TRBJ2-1,TGTGCCAGCAGCCCCGGACTGAATGAGCAGTTCTTC,CASSPGLNEQFF
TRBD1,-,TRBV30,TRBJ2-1,TGTGCCTGGAGTAAAGACAGGGGTGGGAGGTCCTACAATGAGCAGTTCTTC,CAWSKDRGGRSYNEQFF
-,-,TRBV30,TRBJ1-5,TGTGCCTGGAGCGGAACTAGGGGGGGGCCCCAGCATTTT,CAWSGTRGGPQHF
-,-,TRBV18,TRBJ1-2,TGTGCCAGCTCACCAGGTCAGGGGAATGGTGGCTACACCTTC,CASSPGQGNGGYTF
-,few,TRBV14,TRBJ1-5,TGTGCCAGCAGCCAAGGAACAGCCTACAATCAGCCCCAGCATTTT,CASSQGTAYNQPQHF
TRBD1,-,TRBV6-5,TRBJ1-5,TGTGCCAGCAGAGGACAGGGCAATCAGCCCCAGCATTTT,CASRGQGNQPQHF
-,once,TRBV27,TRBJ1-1,TGTGCCAGCAGTTTATCAGGGGATAGGACTGAAGCTTTCTTT,CASSLSGDRTEAFF
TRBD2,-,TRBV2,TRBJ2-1,TGTGCCAGCACGAGGGGTCGACTAGCGGGAGAGATCGATGAGCAGTTCTTC,CASTRGRLAGEIDEQFF
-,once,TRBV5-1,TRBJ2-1,TGCGCCAGCAGCTTGCCGACAGGCCACAATGAGCAGTTCTTC,CASSLPTGHNEQFF
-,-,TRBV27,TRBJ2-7,TGTGCCAGTCGGACAGTGGACTCCTACGAGCAGTACTTC,CASRTVDSYEQYF
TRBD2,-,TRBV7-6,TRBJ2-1,TGTGCCAGCAGCTCATCAAGCGGGACTAGCGCCAACAATGAGCAGTTCTTC,CASSSSSGTSANNEQFF
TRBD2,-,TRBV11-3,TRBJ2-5,TGTGCCAGCAGCTTACTCCTAGCGGGAGCAGAGACCCAGTACTTC,CASSLLLAGAETQYF
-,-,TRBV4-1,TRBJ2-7,TGCGCCAGCAGCCAAGGGTTTGAGTACAGCTACGAGCAGTACTTC,CASSQGFEYSYEQYF
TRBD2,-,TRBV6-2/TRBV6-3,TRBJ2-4,TGTGCCAGCAGTTACGAGGGAACGGGAGGCACCAAAAACATTCAGTACTTC,CASSYEGTGGTKNIQYF
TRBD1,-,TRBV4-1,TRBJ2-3,TGCGCCAGCAGCCTAGGGACAGGGCCAGATACGCAGTATTTT,CASSLGTGPDTQYF
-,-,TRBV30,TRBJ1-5,TGTGCCTGGAGTCCGCGGACACCTTATAGCGGACAGCCCCAGCATTTT,CAWSPRTPYSGQPQHF
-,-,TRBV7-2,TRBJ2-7,TGTGCCAGCAGCTCTGTCTACGAGCAGTACTTC,CASSSVYEQYF
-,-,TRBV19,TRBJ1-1,TGTGCCAGTAGTCAGGTGATGAACACTGAAGCTTTCTTT,CASSQVMNTEAFF
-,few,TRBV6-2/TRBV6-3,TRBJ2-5,TGTGCCAGCAGTTACCGGACTATACAAGAGACCCAGTACTTC,CASSYRTIQETQYF